A single T cell receptor beta chain is shown here with its context. Its antigen remains unidentified. The record originates from a study of cytotoxic CD8 clonotypes in ibrutinib-treated CLL. Whole-study context: After a median of about 70 months, some 15 patients stayed remitted and approximately 12 progressed; responses had been partial in approximately 24 and complete in 2.

Findings and limits, study-wide: Starting clonality was above that of age-matched healthy donors and tracked circulating CD8+ T-cell counts. Progressing and sustained-remission patients had different sampling times.

This table comes from immunoSEQ multiplex PCR, and its TCRdb copy is limited to in-frame clones, with some not included. The table has 150,000 to 200,000 clones, approximately 90% seen once. Trimming at V came to 3 bases and at J to 8 bases, leaving 17 bases not matched to a gene. Germline V gives CDR1 LNHDA, CDR2 SQIVND (reference sequence). There are 18 residues in the CDR3. TCR beta libraries used about 1.8 micrograms of DNA from cryopreserved PBMCs. The V call is TRBV19, the J call TRBJ2-2, with 8 bases fitting TRBD2. The material sequenced was PBMCs, taken at disease progression, from a patient treated with ibrutinib. This TCR was sampled from a human donor with chronic lymphocytic leukemia. CDR3 nucleotides: TGTGCCAGTAGTATGTTAAGAAAGGGACTAGTTATCTGGGGGGAGCTGTTTTTT. It yields the protein CASSMLRKGLVIWGELFF.